These T cell receptor beta chains were read from a single sample in a study of blood T cell repertoires in COVID-19. Some clones are missing from TCRdb's copy, which holds only in-frame ones; the method was immunoSEQ multiplex PCR. The sample has about 130,000 clones, roughly 80% seen once; the top ten hold roughly 5.1%. Sequenced input: peripheral blood. The receptor set was obtained from a woman aged 70 to 79 with COVID-19, enrolled during active disease. Both conserved end residues are part of each CDR3. The D gene is left open where the match is weak. Rows may omit the clone size; those that give it use once, few, many or a size class.

J gene: TRBJ1-2; clone size: -; CDR3 length: 14; V gene: TRBV5-1; D gene: -; CDR3 DNA: TGCGCCAGCAGCTTGGGGACAGTAAACTATGGCTACACCTTC; CDR3 protein: CASSLGTVNYGYTF
J gene: TRBJ2-7; clone size: -; CDR3 length: 16; V gene: TRBV13; D gene: TRBD1; CDR3 DNA: TGTGCCAGCAGCCATTCCGGGACAGGGGCTACCTACGAGCAGTACTTC; CDR3 protein: CASSHSGTGATYEQYF
J gene: TRBJ2-7; clone size: -; CDR3 length: 14; V gene: TRBV6-5; D gene: TRBD1; CDR3 DNA: TGTGCCAGCAGCTCGGGACAGAGAAGCTACGAGCAGTACTTC; CDR3 protein: CASSSGQRSYEQYF
J gene: TRBJ1-4; clone size: -; CDR3 length: 16; V gene: TRBV14; D gene: TRBD1; CDR3 DNA: TGTGCCAGCAGCCAACGACAGGGGGCGACGTTGGAAAAACTGTTTTTT; CDR3 protein: CASSQRQGATLEKLFF
J gene: TRBJ2-7; clone size: -; CDR3 length: 13; V gene: TRBV6-5; D gene: -; CDR3 DNA: TGTGCCAGCAGACCCGGACAGAACTACGAGCAGTACTTC; CDR3 protein: CASRPGQNYEQYF
J gene: TRBJ1-5; clone size: -; CDR3 length: 15; V gene: TRBV28; D gene: TRBD1; CDR3 DNA: TGTGCCAGCAGTTTAAGGGACAGGCCTATCCAGCCCCAGCATTTT; CDR3 protein: CASSLRDRPIQPQHF
J gene: TRBJ2-2; clone size: -; CDR3 length: 15; V gene: TRBV9; D gene: -; CDR3 DNA: TGTGCCAGCAGCGTGAGTCCCACCAACACCGGGGAGCTGTTTTTT; CDR3 protein: CASSVSPTNTGELFF
J gene: TRBJ1-1; clone size: -; CDR3 length: 15; V gene: TRBV9; D gene: -; CDR3 DNA: TGTGCCAGCAGCGTAGCCGGGGGGGCGGACACTGAAGCTTTCTTT; CDR3 protein: CASSVAGGADTEAFF
J gene: TRBJ1-1; clone size: few; CDR3 length: 14; V gene: TRBV29-1; D gene: -; CDR3 DNA: TGCAGCCTGAGCTCTCAGGCGGGGGGAACTGAAGCTTTCTTT; CDR3 protein: CSLSSQAGGTEAFF
J gene: TRBJ2-5; clone size: few; CDR3 length: 15; V gene: TRBV6-5; D gene: -; CDR3 DNA: TGTGCCAGCAGTTTGACAGCCAACACAGCAGAGACCCAGTACTTC; CDR3 protein: CASSLTANTAETQYF
J gene: TRBJ2-5; clone size: -; CDR3 length: 11; V gene: TRBV20-1; D gene: -; CDR3 DNA: TGCAGTGCGGATCAACAGGAGACCCAGTACTTC; CDR3 protein: CSADQQETQYF
J gene: TRBJ1-4; clone size: -; CDR3 length: 14; V gene: TRBV2; D gene: -; CDR3 DNA: TGTGCCAGCAGTGACGCCCAACTATATGAAAAACTGTTTTTT; CDR3 protein: CASSDAQLYEKLFF
J gene: TRBJ1-1; clone size: -; CDR3 length: 17; V gene: TRBV4-1; D gene: TRBD1; CDR3 DNA: TGCGCCAGCAGCCAAGATCCGACAGGGGTTATTGTGACTGAAGCTTTCTTT; CDR3 protein: CASSQDPTGVIVTEAFF
J gene: TRBJ1-1; clone size: once; CDR3 length: 14; V gene: TRBV5-4; D gene: -; CDR3 DNA: TGTGCCAGCAGCCAAGGACAGCTGAACACTGAAGCTTTCTTT; CDR3 protein: CASSQGQLNTEAFF
J gene: TRBJ2-2; clone size: -; CDR3 length: 14; V gene: TRBV11-2; D gene: -; CDR3 DNA: TGTGCCAGCAGCCTGAGTCCCACCACCGGGGAGCTGTTTTTT; CDR3 protein: CASSLSPTTGELFF
J gene: TRBJ1-1; clone size: -; CDR3 length: 14; V gene: TRBV18; D gene: -; CDR3 DNA: TGTGCCAGCTCACCGACGACAGTGAACACTGAAGCTTTCTTT; CDR3 protein: CASSPTTVNTEAFF
J gene: TRBJ1-1; clone size: -; CDR3 length: 14; V gene: TRBV5-1; D gene: -; CDR3 DNA: TGCGCCAGCAGACGGACAGTTGATAACACTGAAGCTTTCTTT; CDR3 protein: CASRRTVDNTEAFF
J gene: TRBJ1-2; clone size: -; CDR3 length: 14; V gene: TRBV5-1; D gene: TRBD1; CDR3 DNA: TGCGCCAGCAGGCAATTCCAGGGGGCTGGGGGCTACACCTTC; CDR3 protein: CASRQFQGAGGYTF
J gene: TRBJ2-2; clone size: once; CDR3 length: 16; V gene: TRBV30; D gene: TRBD2; CDR3 DNA: TGTGCCTGGACCCCCCCCCGGGGGGGCTACACCGGGGAGCTGTTTTTT; CDR3 protein: CAWTPPRGGYTGELFF
J gene: TRBJ1-5; clone size: -; CDR3 length: 15; V gene: TRBV19; D gene: TRBD1; CDR3 DNA: TGTGCCAGTAGTACCGGACAGGGATGGGATCAGCCCCAGCATTTT; CDR3 protein: CASSTGQGWDQPQHF
J gene: TRBJ1-1; clone size: -; CDR3 length: 15; V gene: TRBV5-5; D gene: TRBD1; CDR3 DNA: TGTGCCAGCAGCTTGGTGGGACAGGGGGCTTCTGAAGCTTTCTTT; CDR3 protein: CASSLVGQGASEAFF
J gene: TRBJ2-3; clone size: -; CDR3 length: 11; V gene: TRBV2; D gene: -; CDR3 DNA: TGTGCCAGCGCAGGGGTAGATACGCAGTATTTT; CDR3 protein: CASAGVDTQYF